The T cell receptor beta chain under discussion was sequenced for a study of identical twins (dated by TCRdb to about 2016). Regarding the complete study: To test whether fetal clonotypes persist, the study used deep sequencing on TCR alpha and beta repertoires from monozygotic twins, unrelated adults of various ages, and cord blood. To rule out contamination, the twin experiments were replicated at different times with different library preparation protocols. What the authors observed across the whole study: Because the same donors could not be followed over many years, the conclusions relied on cross-sectional statistical analysis. The excess sharing between twins in beta out-of-frame sequences was weaker because fewer shared sequences reduced the signal-to-noise ratio. Invariant T cells such as MAIT and iNKT could partly confound zero-insertion analyses, although diverse VJ usage argued against such confounding for most clonotypes. Fewer insertions were carried by abundant cord blood beta clonotypes, a similar but weaker trend appeared in young adult naive repertoires, and no such trend appeared in memory repertoires. Compared with coincidental sharing between unrelated individuals, out-of-frame TCR alpha sequences shared between twins had an excess of sequences with low generation probability. Out-of-frame TCR alpha sharing in monozygotic twins was systematically underestimated by recombination models, whereas sharing between unrelated individuals was in agreement with the recombination models.

In its sample, this clonotype was seen a few times. It lacks a known antigen. Base quality data are lacking; no much larger clone is found one base away. Per the germline V gene (reference sequence), WNHNN is the CDR1 and SYGVQD is the CDR2. The CDR3 holds 13 amino acids from the cysteine to the phenylalanine. The CDR3 DNA has 39 bases and is translated from base 1. Trimming removed 3 bases from V and 9 bases from J, leaving 12 bases between the germline ends. The library was obtained by 5' RACE. The data were produced on an Illumina HiSeq 2000. A universal primer binding site was added through template switching, and the final cDNA carried a unique molecular identifier so that TCR cDNA molecules could be counted accurately. Specific primers in the conserved constant-segment region were used to synthesize first-strand cDNA for the TCR alpha and beta chains. To control for contamination, each cDNA library was double barcoded with a SMART-Mk sample barcode plus Illumina barcodes. TruSeq adapter sequences along with Illumina sample barcodes were introduced in two successive PCR steps. Sequencing of the TCR alpha and beta cDNA libraries was done on the Illumina HiSeq platform using custom primers. The authors' pipeline ran thus. Unique molecular identifiers were extracted from raw reads with MiGEC, and CDR3 positions were determined with MiXCR. For each individual, recombination models were inferred using an EM algorithm with the repgenHMM and IGoR tools. The analysis of shared clonotypes was done with the tcR package in R, with sharing normalized by the product of cloneset sizes. To study raw recombination without the effects of thymic and clonal selection, out-of-frame nonproductive sequences were analyzed. Starting from the raw public reads, TCRdb applied fastp trimming at Q25, assembled clones with MiXCR and retained in-frame beta chains. Every CDR3 protein is listed once, alongside the most common genes and DNA of its rows. These V and J calls originate from TCRdb's pipeline instead of the authors' own analysis. This sample is represented by 750,000 to 950,000 distinct CDR3 sequences; 9% to 15% of them were singletons. The top ten hold about 1.5% of the sample.

Only healthy Caucasian donors were included. The twin cohort comprised three pairs of female monozygotic twins, all aged roughly 18 to 29 years. Peripheral blood mononuclear cells were used as the source from which RNA for TCR libraries was isolated. The same data also contributed to another study, on yellow fever vaccine responses in identical twins. As described in the second report: The T cell response to vaccination in identical twins was reported by the authors to appear partly convergent and partly personalized. In identical twins, the study followed T cell clones that responded to the vaccine with precision.

The sequence came from a woman between 18 and 29 years old in good health. The rearranged segments are TRBV10-1 and TRBJ2-1; TRBD2 is perhaps the D gene, given 5 matching bases. The sequenced sample was PBMCs. This receptor carries the CDR3 CASSESSRGEQFF. The bases are TGCGCCAGCAGTGAATCTAGCCGCGGTGAGCAGTTCTTC.